The clone carrying this T cell receptor beta chain has only a few counts. TCRdb analysed the 5' RACE reads with MiXCR anew, one entry per CDR3 protein. The sample consists of some 70,000 distinct CDR3 sequences, roughly 8.7% of them appearing once. These data originate in a study of early T cells in non-severe SARS-CoV-2 infection. Trimming removed 3 bases from V and 5 bases from J; junction bases left unmatched: 7. Germline lookup yields CDR1 DFQATT and CDR2 SNEGSKA (reference sequence). The CDR3 covers 14 residues. Sample: whole blood. This receptor was identified in an adult who was a healthcare worker with PCR-confirmed SARS-CoV-2 infection or an uninfected control (not recorded which). The V gene is TRBV20-1, the J gene TRBJ1-3; the match to TRBD1 covers 7 bases. The CDR3 loop is CSASKEGARNTIYF. The DNA for the CDR3 is TGCAGTGCTAGCAAAGAGGGGGCCAGAAACACCATATATTTT.